The T cell receptor (beta chain) under discussion was sequenced for a study of T cells in Graves' hyperthyroidism and ophthalmopathy. Germline assignment: CDR1 LGHDT and CDR2 YNNKEL (reference sequence). The CDR3 runs 17 residues. V dropped 0 bases and J dropped 4 bases, with 13 bases sitting between them. Amplified TCR beta CDR3 regions derived from RNA transcripts. A set of HTBI primers served as the primers for a first-round RT-PCR of the TCR CDR3. From the multiplex PCR reads, TCRdb called clonotypes with MiXCR, one entry per CDR3 protein. The sample gives hundreds of thousands of distinct CDR3 sequences, less than 25% of which show up once; 34% is in the top ten. Patients with uncontrolled infections, other autoimmune diseases, pregnancy or lactation were excluded. Diagnosis rested on symptoms, serum thyroxine and TRAb, thyroid ultrasound, and orbital computed tomography. As regards this clonotype: Its target is not known.

Points from the study as a whole: Before onset, by a median of around 6.1 months, the model predicted ophthalmopathy. Most thyroid clonotypes with frequency above 0.001 were detected in blood.

Sequenced material: blood. The origin of this receptor is a man under 40 with Graves' ophthalmopathy. The chain has TRBV3-1 and TRBJ1-6; possibly TRBD1 for D (5 bases). The CDR3 nucleotides are TGTGCCAGCAGCCAAGAGAATATGGGACGATATAATTCACCCCTCCACTTT. Protein: CASSQENMGRYNSPLHF.